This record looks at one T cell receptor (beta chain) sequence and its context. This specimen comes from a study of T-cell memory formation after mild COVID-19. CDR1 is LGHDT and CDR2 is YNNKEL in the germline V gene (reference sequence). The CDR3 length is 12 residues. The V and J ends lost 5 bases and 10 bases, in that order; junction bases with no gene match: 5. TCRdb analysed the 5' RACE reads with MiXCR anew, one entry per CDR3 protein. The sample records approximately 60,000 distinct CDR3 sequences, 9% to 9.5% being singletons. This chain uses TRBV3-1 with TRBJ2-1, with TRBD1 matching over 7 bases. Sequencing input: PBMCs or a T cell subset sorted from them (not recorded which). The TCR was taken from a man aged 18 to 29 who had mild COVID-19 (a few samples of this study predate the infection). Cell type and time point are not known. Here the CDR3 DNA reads TGTGCCAGCAGCTTCGCGACAGGGGAGCAGTTCTTC. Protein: CASSFATGEQFF.